This T cell receptor (beta chain) derives from a study of cytotoxic CD8 clonotypes in ibrutinib-treated CLL. Regarding the study as a whole: Baseline-level clonality went beyond age-matched healthy donors and moved in step with circulating CD8+ T-cell counts.

Trimming at V came to 6 bases and at J to 9 bases, leaving 2 bases not matched to a gene. Germline CDR1 is MDHEN and CDR2 is SYDVKM. The CDR3 has 13 amino acids. Clones were read by immunoSEQ multiplex PCR, and TCRdb kept only the in-frame ones, dropping some. This table has 25,000 to 30,000 clones, 65% to 90% appearing once. A word on this clone: No antigen is known for it.

Genomic DNA (around 2 micrograms) was obtained from cryopreserved PBMCs for construction of TCR beta libraries. The starting material was PBMCs, obtained after 24 months of ibrutinib treatment. The chain carries TRBV28 and TRBJ1-6; 10 bases fit TRBD1. The clonotype comes from a human donor with chronic lymphocytic leukemia. CDR3 nucleotide sequence: TGTGCCAGCAGCAGGGACAGGGGTTCACCCCTCCACTTT. It yields the protein CASSRDRGSPLHF.